The clone carrying this TCR beta chain was detected once. CDR1 and CDR2 (germline): SGHRS, YFSETQ. V shed 4 bases and J 0 bases; nucleotides not matched to a gene: 5. The CDR3 is 17 residues long. This entry comes from a study of cytomegalovirus exposure and HLA in healthy donors. PCR amplification relied on 60 Vbeta primers (plus 13 Jbeta primers). Only in-frame clones appear in the TCRdb table, and some are missing; sequencing was by immunoSEQ multiplex PCR. The repertoire has 50,000 or so clones, around three quarters of them found once; the top ten carry roughly 6.3%. The chain recombines TRBV5-1 with TRBJ2-1, with 12 bases aligning to TRBD1. The receptor was derived from a man younger than 45 in good health and CMV-seronegative. Sequenced sample: PBMCs. The CDR3 DNA reads TGCGCCAGCAGCCCGGGACAGGGGGCTAGCTCCTACAATGAGCAGTTCTTC. This codes for CASSPGQGASSYNEQFF.